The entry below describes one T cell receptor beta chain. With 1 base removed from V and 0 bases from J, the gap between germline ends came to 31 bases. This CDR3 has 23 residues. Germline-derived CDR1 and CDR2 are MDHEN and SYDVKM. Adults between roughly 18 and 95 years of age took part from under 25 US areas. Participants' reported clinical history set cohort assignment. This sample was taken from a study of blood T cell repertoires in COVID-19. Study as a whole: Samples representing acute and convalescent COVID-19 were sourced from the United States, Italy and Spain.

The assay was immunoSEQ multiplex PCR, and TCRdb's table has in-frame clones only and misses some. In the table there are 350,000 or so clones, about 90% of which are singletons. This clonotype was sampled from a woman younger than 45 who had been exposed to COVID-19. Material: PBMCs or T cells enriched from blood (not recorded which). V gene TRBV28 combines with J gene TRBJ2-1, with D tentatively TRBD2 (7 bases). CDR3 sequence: CASSLYGHWGGATKGNSYNEQFF. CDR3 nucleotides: TGTGCCAGCAGTTTATATGGGCATTGGGGGGGCGCAACCAAAGGGAACTCCTACAATGAGCAGTTCTTC.